The T cell receptor beta chain described here comes from a study of T-cell reconstitution after alpha-beta-depleted transplantation in children. The sample holds a few counts of this clonotype. Its antigen is not identified. A library of TCRbeta sequences, prepared with unique molecular identifiers, was generated. Each CDR3 protein gets one entry after TCRdb re-called the PCR reads with MiXCR. In the table there are just under 350,000 distinct CDR3 sequences, around 15% of which are singletons. Overall study results and limits: The origin of high day-60 TCRbeta diversity in some patients lay in surviving recipient T cells and thymic progenitors. Expanded graft clones, several hundred of them, were reportedly the source of alpha-beta T cells about two months after transplant.

V lost 1 base and J 0 bases, leaving 10 bases between the germline ends. The CDR3 runs to 15 residues. Germline V gene sequence: CDR1 SGHVS, CDR2 FQNEAQ. This TCR came from a male patient between 2 and 15 years old who had a stem cell transplant for acute lymphoblastic leukemia, so the T cells may come from the graft donor. Sequenced here: PBMCs, mostly from graft donor cells, sampled 360 days after TCRalphabeta/CD19-depleted stem cell transplant. This rearrangement joins TRBV7-8 to TRBJ2-7; perhaps TRBD2 as D (6 bases). CDR3 protein: CASSLELAPSYEQYF. Here the CDR3 DNA reads TGTGCCAGCAGCTTAGAGCTAGCGCCCTCCTACGAGCAGTACTTC.